The 32 T cell receptor beta chains below all came from one sample that was sequenced in a study of shared clonotypes between healthy human individuals. Naive CD8 cells lacked CD45RO and underwent positive selection for CCR7, leaving out terminally differentiated effector memory CD45RA+ cells. Method: immunoSEQ multiplex PCR; TCRdb's copy keeps in-frame clones and lacks some. The table shows 600,000 or so clones, with 95% to 98% occurring only once. Sequencing used naive CD8+ T cells sorted from blood. The source is a man aged 25 to 45 in good health.

The chain uses TRBV27 and TRBJ2-1; D not certain. The germline CDR1 and CDR2 sequences are MNHEY and SMNVEV (reference sequence). The CDR3 runs to 13 residues. V lost 2 bases and J 3 bases, leaving 5 bases between the germline ends. CDR3 protein: CASSLNGYNEQFF. As DNA, the CDR3 is TGTGCCAGCAGTTTAAACGGCTACAATGAGCAGTTCTTC.

The CDR3 region is CASSSRDSYEQYF. The CDR3 nucleotides are TGTGCCAGTAGTAGTAGGGACTCCTACGAGCAGTACTTC. V gene TRBV19 combines with J gene TRBJ2-7; D is unclear. Per germline, CDR1 LNHDA and CDR2 SQIVND (reference sequence). This CDR3 region has 13 residues. Trimming took off 4 bases at V and 0 bases at J, with 7 bases between the two ends.

The gene calls are TRBV7-2 and TRBJ2-7, with 11 bases identical to TRBD1. The CDR3 runs to 15 residues. J was trimmed by 3 bases and V by 5 bases; bases with no gene match: 6. Germline V gene sequence: CDR1 SGHTA, CDR2 FQGNSA. Here the CDR3 DNA reads TGTGCCAGCAGCCCAGGGACAGGGGGGGTCTACGAGCAGTACTTC. The encoded protein is CASSPGTGGVYEQYF.

The V call is TRBV29-1, the J call TRBJ1-1; TRBD1 agrees at 7 bases. This CDR3 comprises 12 residues. J was trimmed by 0 bases and V by 6 bases; bases with no gene match: 1. The germline CDR1 and CDR2 sequences are SQVTM and ANQGSEA. The CDR3 is CSVGQLNTEAFF. The CDR3 DNA follows: TGCAGCGTGGGACAGCTGAACACTGAAGCTTTCTTT.

The V gene is TRBV27, the J gene TRBJ1-5, with D unclear. The CDR3 is made up of 13 amino acids. V lost 0 bases and J lost 4, with 4 bases in between. Germline values: CDR1 MNHEY, CDR2 SMNVEV (reference sequence). As DNA, the CDR3 is TGTGCCAGCAGTTTATCCCAAAATCAGCCCCAGCATTTT. Its protein is CASSLSQNQPQHF.

The gene calls are TRBV28 and TRBJ2-1, with TRBD1 matching 8 bases. V lost 3 bases to trimming and J lost 2 bases; unmatched junction nucleotides: 6. The length of the CDR3 is 16 residues. The V gene's germline CDR1 is MDHEN and CDR2 SYDVKM. The CDR3 DNA is TGTGCCAGCAGTTTCGGACAGGGAGAACCCTACAATGAGCAGTTCTTC. Its protein is CASSFGQGEPYNEQFF.

On this clone itself: One junction end does not reproduce the germline sequence, and a read error may be involved. The chain is built from TRBV7-7 and TRBJ2-1, with TRBD2 identical over 9 bases. CDR3 length: 15 amino acids. Looked up from germline, CDR1 is SSHAT and CDR2 is FNYEAQ (reference sequence). The chain's CDR3 is CASSSRLAELNEQFF. CDR3 DNA sequence: TGTGCTAGCAGCTCGAGACTAGCGGAGCTCAATGAGCAGTTCTTC. The variable domain in full, with the rest retrieved from reference TRBV7-7 and TRBJ2-1, is GAGVSQSPRYKVTKRGQDVTLRCDPISSHATLYWYQQALGQGPEFLTYFNYEAQPDKSGLPSDRFSAERPEGSISTLTIQRTEQRDSAMYRCASSSRLAELNEQFFGPGTRLTVL.

The V call is TRBV6-1, the J call TRBJ2-7, with no clear D. The CDR3 has 11 residues. The V end was cut by 4 bases, the J end by 0 bases, with 1 base between. Per the germline V gene, CDR1 is MNHNS and CDR2 is SASEGT. In DNA, the CDR3 is TGTGCCAGCAGTGGCTCCTACGAGCAGTACTTC. Amino acid sequence: CASSGSYEQYF.

The chain employs TRBV28 and TRBJ2-7, with a weak D call TRBD2 (9 bases). Trimming pared 6 bases from V and 4 bases from J, leaving 25 bases between. The CDR3 extends over 17 amino acids. Germline lookup yields CDR1 MDHEN and CDR2 SYDVKM. The CDR3 DNA sequence: TGTGCCAGCAGCAGGACAGGGTGGGAGCGGGAGGCTTACGAGCAGTACTTC. Translation: CASSRTGWEREAYEQYF.

The chain combines TRBV11-1 with TRBJ1-1, with D possibly being TRBD1 (5 bases). This CDR3 is built from 14 residues. Germline-derived CDR1 and CDR2 are SGHAT and FQDESV (reference sequence). Trimming cost V 2 bases and J 6 bases, with 13 bases left between them. The CDR3 protein is CASSLSRGSSEAFF. CDR3 coding DNA: TGTGCCAGCAGCTTATCGAGGGGTAGCTCTGAAGCTTTCTTT.

The chain is built from TRBV7-8 and TRBJ2-5; TRBD1 aligns across 9 bases. The V gene end was trimmed by 0 bases and the J gene end by 5 bases; junction bases not matched to a gene: 4. This CDR3 comprises 15 residues. The germline CDR1 and CDR2 sequences are SGHVS and FQNEAQ. The CDR3 region has the DNA TGTGCCAGCAGCTTAGCGCACAGGGGGCGGGAGACCCAGTACTTC. It yields the protein CASSLAHRGRETQYF.

This sequence joins TRBV19 and TRBJ1-5; a possible D gene is TRBD1 (5 bases). Germline lookup yields CDR1 LNHDA and CDR2 SQIVND (reference sequence). This CDR3 spans 18 amino acids. The germline V and J ends were trimmed by 3 bases and 0 bases, with 18 bases remaining between them. As DNA, the CDR3 is TGTGCCAGTAGTATCCCCCCAGGGCGTATGGATAGCAATCAGCCCCAGCATTTT. This gives the protein CASSIPPGRMDSNQPQHF. Full variable domain (missing parts from reference TRBV19 and TRBJ1-5): DGGITQSPKYLFRKEGQNVTLSCEQNLNHDAMYWYRQDPGQGLRLIYYSQIVNDFQKGDIAEGYSVSREKKESFPLTVTSAQKNPTAFYLCASSIPPGRMDSNQPQHFGDGTRLSIL.

The chain is built from TRBV7-9 and TRBJ1-1; D uncertain. The V gene lost 5 bases and the J gene lost 0 bases, with 4 bases spanning the gap. This CDR3 contains 12 residues. CDR1 is SEHNR, CDR2 FQNEAQ, per germline (reference sequence). DNA of the CDR3: TGTGCCAGCAGCCCTGTGAACACTGAAGCTTTCTTT. Translated: CASSPVNTEAFF.

This clone has a single count. J is TRBJ1-1 and V is TRBV29-1, with TRBD1 as a possible D gene (6 bases). Germline assignment: CDR1 SQVTM and CDR2 ANQGSEA. With 4 bases removed from V and 3 bases from J, the gap between germline ends came to 15 bases. The CDR3 is made up of 14 amino acids. The CDR3 reads CSVVKAGEHTEAFF. CDR3 DNA sequence: TGCAGCGTTGTGAAGGCAGGGGAACACACTGAAGCTTTCTTT.

This chain connects TRBV10-1 to TRBJ2-1; TRBD1 might be the D (6 bases). The ends were cut back, 9 bases at V and 8 bases at J, with 17 bases in the middle. CDR3 length equals 13 residues. Germline V gives CDR1 WNHNN, CDR2 SYGVQD (reference sequence). The CDR3 sequence: CASPGEIKYEQFF. Here the CDR3 DNA reads TGCGCCAGTCCAGGGGAAATAAAGTATGAGCAGTTCTTC.

The chain recombines TRBV7-9 with TRBJ2-7, with 9 positions matching TRBD2. CDR1 and CDR2 (germline): SEHNR, FQNEAQ (reference sequence). This CDR3 comprises 15 residues. Trimming at V came to 8 bases and at J to 2 bases, leaving 10 bases not matched to a gene. DNA for the CDR3: TGTGCCAGCTCCCCGGGGCTAGCGGGACCCTACGAGCAGTACTTC. This gives the protein CASSPGLAGPYEQYF.

The chain is built from TRBV19 and TRBJ1-1; perhaps TRBD1 as D (6 bases). The germline gives CDR1 LNHDA, CDR2 SQIVND (reference sequence). This CDR3 contains 18 residues. With 0 bases removed from V and 0 bases from J, the gap between germline ends came to 17 bases. CDR3 nucleotides: TGTGCCAGTAGTATAGATCCCCTCTGGACAGCTTTGAACACTGAAGCTTTCTTT. Protein sequence: CASSIDPLWTALNTEAFF.

The chain carries TRBV7-8 and TRBJ2-7; possible D gene TRBD2, 5 bases. This CDR3 has 14 amino acids. CDR1 and CDR2 from the germline V gene are SGHVS and FQNEAQ. Trimming pared 7 bases from V and 5 bases from J, leaving 18 bases between. The chain's CDR3 is CASTPDSAPHEQYF. CDR3 DNA sequence: TGTGCCAGCACCCCGGACTCAGCCCCGCACGAGCAGTACTTC.

J is TRBJ2-1 and V is TRBV29-1; tentatively, D is TRBD2 (6 bases). Per the germline V gene, CDR1 is SQVTM and CDR2 is ANQGSEA. V lost 7 bases and J lost 4, with 14 bases in between. This CDR3 spans 13 amino acids. CDR3 loop: CSGRDSVYNEQFF. DNA of the CDR3: TGCAGCGGGCGGGACTCAGTGTACAATGAGCAGTTCTTC.

The genes are TRBV9 and TRBJ1-2; TRBD1 aligns across 12 bases. Germline V gives CDR1 SGDLS, CDR2 YYNGEE. The CDR3 is 15 amino acids. The V and J ends lost 3 bases and 8 bases, in that order; junction bases with no gene match: 8. The CDR3 loop is CASSEGQGAPLGYTF. For the CDR3, the DNA is TGTGCCAGCAGCGAGGGACAGGGGGCGCCCCTAGGCTACACCTTC.

This chain uses TRBV6-6 with TRBJ1-5, with 8 bases lining up with TRBD1. Trimming took 6 bases from V and 3 from J; bases not matched to a gene: 4. The CDR3 has 14 amino acids. Looked up from germline, CDR1 is MNHNY and CDR2 is SVGAGI (reference sequence). CDR3 sequence (DNA): TGTGCCAGCAGACAACAGGGGGACAATCAGCCCCAGCATTTT. It is translated as CASRQQGDNQPQHF.

The rearrangement joins TRBV5-6 to TRBJ2-7; a weak D match, TRBD2 (5 bases). The CDR3 is made up of 14 amino acids. The V gene's germline CDR1 is SGHDT and CDR2 YYEEEE. The V end lost 2 bases, the J end lost 0 bases, and 9 bases lay between the germline ends. In nucleotides, the CDR3 is TGTGCCAGCAGCTTCCGGACTTCCTCCTACGAGCAGTACTTC. It encodes CASSFRTSSYEQYF.

V and J are TRBV28 and TRBJ2-7; perhaps TRBD2 as D (5 bases). V lost 7 bases, J lost 5 bases, and 21 bases lay in between. The V gene's germline CDR1 is MDHEN and CDR2 SYDVKM. This CDR3 is 15 amino acids long. The CDR3 reads CASTTGSGSPHEQYF. The CDR3 nucleotides are TGTGCCAGCACCACGGGATCGGGGTCCCCCCACGAGCAGTACTTC.

The rearrangement joins TRBV6-5 to TRBJ2-2; no firm D call. The V end lost 4 bases, the J end lost 6 bases, and 6 bases lay between the germline ends. CDR1 is MNHEY and CDR2 is SVGAGI in the germline V gene. The CDR3 length is 12 residues. The CDR3, as DNA: TGTGCCAGCAGTTGGGTAGCCGGGGAGCTGTTTTTT. It translates to CASSWVAGELFF.

This chain uses TRBV9 with TRBJ2-2; the D gene is possibly TRBD1 (5 bases). CDR1 SGDLS and CDR2 YYNGEE come from the germline V gene. V was cut by 0 bases and J by 1 base, with 10 bases left in between. The CDR3 totals 16 residues. CDR3 protein: CASSVALTGNTGELFF. The CDR3 DNA reads as TGTGCCAGCAGCGTAGCCCTTACAGGGAACACCGGGGAGCTGTTTTTT.

In DNA form, the CDR3 reads TGCGCCAGCAGCCAAGTTGGGACAGGAATCGGGGAGCTGTTTTTT. Its protein is CASSQVGTGIGELFF. The V gene is TRBV4-1, the J gene TRBJ2-2; 8 nucleotides agree with TRBD1. The V and J ends lost 1 base and 7 bases, in that order; junction bases with no gene match: 5. The germline V gene encodes CDR1 MGHRA and CDR2 YSYEKL. The CDR3 has 15 residues.

This rearrangement joins TRBV7-3 to TRBJ2-1; no firm D call. CDR1 and CDR2 (germline): SGHTA, FQGTGA. The CDR3 is made up of 12 amino acids. The V end was cut by 1 base, the J end by 5 bases, with 3 bases between. CDR3 bases: TGTGCCAGCAGCTTAATCAACAATGAGCAGTTCTTC. Translation: CASSLINNEQFF.

The chain joins TRBV5-5 to TRBJ1-2; possibly TRBD1 for D (5 bases). Trimming took off 4 bases at V and 4 bases at J, with 14 bases between the two ends. The CDR3 totals 14 residues. Germline V CDR1 and CDR2: SGHKS, YYEKEE (reference sequence). The CDR3 loop is CASSTGPLFYGYTF. The CDR3, as DNA: TGTGCCAGCAGCACAGGACCGTTGTTCTATGGCTACACCTTC.

The chain carries TRBV6-5 and TRBJ1-3; 8 bases are a match to TRBD1. Germline values: CDR1 MNHEY, CDR2 SVGAGI. The CDR3 covers 14 residues. Germline trimming cut 5 bases from V and 2 bases from J; bases unmatched to any gene: 2. The DNA of the CDR3 is TGTGCCAGCAGTCAGACAGGGGCTGGAAACACCATATATTTT. This codes for CASSQTGAGNTIYF.

A single count supports this clone. V usage is TRBV7-9 and J usage is TRBJ2-7, with TRBD1 as a possible D gene (5 bases). Trimming removed 6 bases at V and 3 bases at J, with 12 bases between. The CDR3 has 13 amino acids. Germline values: CDR1 SEHNR, CDR2 FQNEAQ (reference sequence). CDR3 sequence (DNA): TGTGCCAGCAGTTCAAAAGGGGACTACGAGCAGTACTTC. Translated, it gives CASSSKGDYEQYF.

This chain connects TRBV5-4 to TRBJ1-4; no definite D call. V gave up 0 bases and J gave up 6 bases, with 12 bases separating them. The CDR3 covers 15 residues. CDR1 is SGHNT and CDR2 is YYREEE in the germline V gene (reference sequence). The CDR3 bases are TGTGCCAGCAGCTTGGAACGAGACGGCTATGAAAAACTGTTTTTT. Translated: CASSLERDGYEKLFF.

The gene calls are TRBV5-4 and TRBJ1-2, with 8 bases matching TRBD1. The CDR3 runs 15 residues. From germline, CDR1 is SGHNT and CDR2 YYREEE (reference sequence). The ends lost 2 bases at V and 2 bases at J; junction bases unmatched: 5. DNA of the CDR3: TGTGCCAGCAGCTTACGGGACAGGCCCAACTATGGCTACACCTTC. Its protein is CASSLRDRPNYGYTF.